The sample holds one count of the clone carrying this T cell receptor beta chain. Its antigen remains unidentified. This sample was taken from a study of OX40 agonist ivuxolimab in advanced cancers. People who had autoimmune disease history or systemic immunosuppression were excluded. Sampling of blood occurred at baseline, cycle 4 day 1, and cycle 7 day 1. Assay: immunoSEQ multiplex PCR; the TCRdb copy retains only in-frame clones and omits some. The sample carries 60,000 or so clones, more than 85% recorded once. This CDR3 region has 16 residues. The V end was cut by 2 bases, the J end by 2 bases, with 16 bases between. CDR1 and CDR2 from the germline V gene are ENHRY and SYGVKD. Study findings and constraints: Partial responders at 0.1-3.0 mg/kg had among the lowest clonal expansion. No antigen was identified for the clonally expanded peripheral T cells.

The chain carries TRBV10-3 and TRBJ2-7; D remains unclear. The sample in question was CD4+ or CD8+ T cells sorted from blood, obtained in a trial of the OX40 agonist ivuxolimab. This TCR was recovered from an adult with an advanced solid tumor such as melanoma, head and neck, liver or kidney cancer. The CDR3 region is CAISEPTWQEAYEQYF. As DNA, the CDR3 is TGTGCCATCAGTGAGCCGACATGGCAAGAGGCCTACGAGCAGTACTTC.